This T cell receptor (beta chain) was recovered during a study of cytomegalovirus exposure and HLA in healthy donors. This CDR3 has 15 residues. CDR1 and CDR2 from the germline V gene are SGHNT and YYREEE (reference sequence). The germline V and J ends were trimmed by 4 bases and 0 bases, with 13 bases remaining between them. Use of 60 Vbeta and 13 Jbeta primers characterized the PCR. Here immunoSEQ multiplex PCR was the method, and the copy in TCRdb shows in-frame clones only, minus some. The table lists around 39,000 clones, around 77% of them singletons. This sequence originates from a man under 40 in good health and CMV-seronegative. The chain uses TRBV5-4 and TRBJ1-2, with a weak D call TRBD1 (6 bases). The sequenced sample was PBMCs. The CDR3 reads CASSHGGPANYGYTF. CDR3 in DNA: TGTGCCAGCAGCCACGGGGGGCCTGCTAACTATGGCTACACCTTC.